Below are 3 T cell receptor beta chains sequenced from a single sample in a study of blood T cell repertoires in COVID-19. Sequenced by immunoSEQ multiplex PCR; TCRdb stores in-frame clones only, minus some. The sample holds 200,000 to 250,000 clones, just over 85% seen once. What was sequenced was PBMCs or T cells enriched from blood (not recorded which). The receptors shown here come from a woman aged 45-60 years with acute COVID-19.

The V and J genes are TRBV30 and TRBJ1-5; a weak D match, TRBD1 (6 bases). Germline assignment: CDR1 GTSNPN and CDR2 SVGIG (reference sequence). V gave up 3 bases and J gave up 6 bases, with 15 bases separating them. The CDR3 consists of 14 residues. This chain's CDR3 is CAWRADSRSQPQHF. CDR3 DNA sequence: TGTGCCTGGAGAGCGGACAGCCGCTCTCAGCCCCAGCATTTT. The whole variable domain, filled in from reference TRBV30 and TRBJ1-5, reads SQTIHQWPATLVQPVGSPLSLECTVEGTSNPNLYWYRQAAGRGLQLLFYSVGIGQISSEVPQNLSASRPQDRQFILSSKKLLLSDSGFYLCAWRADSRSQPQHFGDGTRLSIL.

The chain uses TRBV6-5 and TRBJ1-2, with 9 bases aligning to TRBD1. Germline CDR1 reads MNHEY; CDR2 reads SVGAGI. Trimming at V came to 2 bases and at J to 8 bases, leaving 12 bases not matched to a gene. The CDR3 consists of 16 residues. The DNA of the CDR3 is TGTGCCAGCAGTTACACAGGGGGCTTAGGTCCGGGCGGCTACACCTTC. The encoded protein is CASSYTGGLGPGGYTF.

The chain employs TRBV29-1 and TRBJ1-1, with 11 bases fitting TRBD1. V was clipped by 8 bases and J by 10 bases; unmatched bases: 6. This CDR3 is built from 11 residues. Germline-derived CDR1 and CDR2 are SQVTM and ANQGSEA. This CDR3 reads CSSGQGARAFF. The CDR3 DNA reads TGCAGCTCCGGACAGGGGGCAAGAGCTTTCTTT.